This T cell receptor beta chain was sequenced for a study of CD8 T cells in Susac syndrome. The CDR3 loop spans 17 amino acids. Per the germline V gene, CDR1 is MNHEY and CDR2 is SVGAGI. Trimming took 0 bases from V and 1 from J, leaving 12 bases between them. Sequencing of TCR beta was performed on blood CD8+ and CD4+ T cells. FACS was used to enrich TEMRA cells, whereas the CD8+ and CD4+ T cells were obtained by negative isolation. Random hexamers primed reverse transcription of about 0.45 to 1 ug RNA. Each CDR3 protein is one row after TCRdb ran MiXCR on the immunoSEQ multiplex PCR reads. The data hold tens of thousands of distinct CDR3 sequences, with about 96% observed a single time.

The sequencing input was CD8+ T cells from PBMCs. J is TRBJ2-2 and V is TRBV6-5; a possible D gene is TRBD1 (5 bases). The receptor comes from a human donor with Susac syndrome. For the CDR3, the DNA is TGTGCCAGCAGTTACTCCGGACACGTAGTGAACACCGGGGAGCTGTTTTTT. Amino acid sequence: CASSYSGHVVNTGELFF.